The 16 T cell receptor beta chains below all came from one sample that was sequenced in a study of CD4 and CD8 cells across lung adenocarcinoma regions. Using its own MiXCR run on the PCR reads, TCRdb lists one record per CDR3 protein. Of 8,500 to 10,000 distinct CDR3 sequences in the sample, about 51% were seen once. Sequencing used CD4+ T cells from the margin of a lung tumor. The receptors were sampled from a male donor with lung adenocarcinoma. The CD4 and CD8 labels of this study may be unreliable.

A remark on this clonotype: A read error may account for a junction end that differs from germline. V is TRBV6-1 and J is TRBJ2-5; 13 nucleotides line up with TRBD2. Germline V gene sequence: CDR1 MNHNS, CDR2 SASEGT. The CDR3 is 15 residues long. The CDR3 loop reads CASSETSGGPETQYF. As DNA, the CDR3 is TGTGCCAGCAGTGAGACTAGCGGGGGGCCAGAGACGCAGTACTTC.

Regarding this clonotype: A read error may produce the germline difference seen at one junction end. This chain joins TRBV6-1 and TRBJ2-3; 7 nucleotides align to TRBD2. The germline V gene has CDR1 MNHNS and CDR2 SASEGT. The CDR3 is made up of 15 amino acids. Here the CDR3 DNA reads TGTGCCAGCAGTGAAGAAGCGGGGAGCACAGATACGCTGTATTTT. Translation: CASSEEAGSTDTLYF.

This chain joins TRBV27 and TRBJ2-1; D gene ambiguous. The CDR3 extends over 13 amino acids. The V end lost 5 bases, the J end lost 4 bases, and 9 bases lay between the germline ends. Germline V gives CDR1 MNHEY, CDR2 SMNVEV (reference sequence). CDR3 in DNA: TGTGCCAGCAGTCCCACTAATTACAATGAGCAGTTCTTC. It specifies CASSPTNYNEQFF.

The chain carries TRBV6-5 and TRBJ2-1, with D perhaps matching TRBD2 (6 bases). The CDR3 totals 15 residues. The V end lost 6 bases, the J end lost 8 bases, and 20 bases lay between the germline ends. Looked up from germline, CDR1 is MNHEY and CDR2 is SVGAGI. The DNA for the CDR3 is TGTGCCAGCAGCTACCGGGACTCGGCGATGTATGAGCAGTTCTTC. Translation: CASSYRDSAMYEQFF.

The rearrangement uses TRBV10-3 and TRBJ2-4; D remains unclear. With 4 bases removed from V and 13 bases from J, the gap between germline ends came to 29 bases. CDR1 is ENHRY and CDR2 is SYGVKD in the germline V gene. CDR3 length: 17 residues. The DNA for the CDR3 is TGTGCCATCAGTGGCCCTACGGGCCGGAGAGCCAAAGACACGCAGTACTTC. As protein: CAISGPTGRRAKDTQYF.

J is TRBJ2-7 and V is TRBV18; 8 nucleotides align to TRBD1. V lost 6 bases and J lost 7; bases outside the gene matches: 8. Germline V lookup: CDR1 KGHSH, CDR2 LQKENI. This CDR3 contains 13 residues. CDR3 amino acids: CASSLDRVREQYF. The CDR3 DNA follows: TGTGCCAGCTCCCTGGACAGGGTAAGGGAGCAGTACTTC.

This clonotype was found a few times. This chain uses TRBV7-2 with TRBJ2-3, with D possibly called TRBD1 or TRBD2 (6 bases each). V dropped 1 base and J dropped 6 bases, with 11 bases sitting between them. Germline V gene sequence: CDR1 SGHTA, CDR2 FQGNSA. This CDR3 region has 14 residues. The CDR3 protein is CASSLERGLDTQYF. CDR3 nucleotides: TGTGCCAGCAGCTTAGAACGGGGGCTCGATACGCAGTATTTT.

The CDR3 reads CACSVGGRGPTDTQYF. The CDR3 DNA follows: TGTGCGTGCAGCGTCGGGGGGCGGGGCCCTACTGATACGCAGTACTTC. The chain has TRBV6-1 and TRBJ2-4; TRBD2 is a possible D gene (7 bases). CDR3 length equals 16 residues. CDR1 and CDR2 from the germline V gene are MNHNS and SASEGT.

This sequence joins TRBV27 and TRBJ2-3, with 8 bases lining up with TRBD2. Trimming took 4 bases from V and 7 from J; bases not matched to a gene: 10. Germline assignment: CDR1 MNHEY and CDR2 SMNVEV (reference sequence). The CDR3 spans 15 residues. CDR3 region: CASSWTLAVSYTQYF. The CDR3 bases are TGTGCCAGCAGTTGGACACTAGCGGTGTCTTATACGCAGTATTTT.

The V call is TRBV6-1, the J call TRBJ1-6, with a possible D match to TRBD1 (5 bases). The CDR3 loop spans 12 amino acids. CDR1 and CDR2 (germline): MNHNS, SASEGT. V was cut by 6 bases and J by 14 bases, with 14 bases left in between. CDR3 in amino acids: CASSFVSGALHF. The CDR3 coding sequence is TGTGCCAGCAGCTTCGTATCGGGGGCCCTCCACTTT.

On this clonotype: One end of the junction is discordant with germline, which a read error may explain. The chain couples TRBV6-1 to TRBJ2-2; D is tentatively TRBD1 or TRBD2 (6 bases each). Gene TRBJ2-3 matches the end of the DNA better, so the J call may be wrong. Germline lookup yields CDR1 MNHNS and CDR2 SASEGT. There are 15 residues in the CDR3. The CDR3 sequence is CASRDPGRETGTQYF. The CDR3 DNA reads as TGTGCCAGCAGGGATCCGGGACGGGAGACAGGTACGCAGTATTTT.

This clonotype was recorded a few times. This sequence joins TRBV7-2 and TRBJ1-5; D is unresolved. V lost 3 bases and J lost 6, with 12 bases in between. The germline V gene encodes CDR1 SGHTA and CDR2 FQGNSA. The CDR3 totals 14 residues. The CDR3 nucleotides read TGTGCCAGCAGCTTTAATGAAGGGAGTCAGCCCCAGCATTTT. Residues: CASSFNEGSQPQHF.

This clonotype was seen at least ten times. The CDR3 nucleotides read TGTGCCAGCAGCGGACGGCCGGATGGGACCGGGGAGCTGTTTTTT. Its translation is CASSGRPDGTGELFF. The chain carries TRBV6-9 and TRBJ2-2; D is unclear. This CDR3 has 15 residues. Germline V gene sequence: CDR1 MNHGY, CDR2 SVAAGI. The V gene lost 6 bases and the J gene lost 5 bases, with 16 bases spanning the gap.

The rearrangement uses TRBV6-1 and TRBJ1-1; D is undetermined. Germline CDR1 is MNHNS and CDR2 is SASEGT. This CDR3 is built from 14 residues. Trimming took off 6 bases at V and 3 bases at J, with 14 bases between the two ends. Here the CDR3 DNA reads TGTGCCAGCAGACTCACCCTCATGGACACTGAAGCTTTCTTT. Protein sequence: CASRLTLMDTEAFF.

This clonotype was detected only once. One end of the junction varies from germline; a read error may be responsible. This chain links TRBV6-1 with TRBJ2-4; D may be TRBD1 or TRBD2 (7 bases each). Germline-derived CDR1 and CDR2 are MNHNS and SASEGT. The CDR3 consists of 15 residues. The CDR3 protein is CGRRAGQWAGNTQYF. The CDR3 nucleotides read TGTGGCCGCAGAGCGGGACAGTGGGCCGGAAACACGCAGTATTTC.

CDR3 nucleotides: TGTGCCAGCAGTTATGGGAGCGGGGGGCCGGGTGAGCAGTTCTTC. Its protein is CASSYGSGGPGEQFF. This sequence joins TRBV6-5 and TRBJ2-1; 9 positions agree with TRBD2. V lost 3 bases and J lost 9; bases outside the gene matches: 9. The CDR3 spans 15 residues. CDR1 is MNHEY and CDR2 is SVGAGI in the germline V gene.